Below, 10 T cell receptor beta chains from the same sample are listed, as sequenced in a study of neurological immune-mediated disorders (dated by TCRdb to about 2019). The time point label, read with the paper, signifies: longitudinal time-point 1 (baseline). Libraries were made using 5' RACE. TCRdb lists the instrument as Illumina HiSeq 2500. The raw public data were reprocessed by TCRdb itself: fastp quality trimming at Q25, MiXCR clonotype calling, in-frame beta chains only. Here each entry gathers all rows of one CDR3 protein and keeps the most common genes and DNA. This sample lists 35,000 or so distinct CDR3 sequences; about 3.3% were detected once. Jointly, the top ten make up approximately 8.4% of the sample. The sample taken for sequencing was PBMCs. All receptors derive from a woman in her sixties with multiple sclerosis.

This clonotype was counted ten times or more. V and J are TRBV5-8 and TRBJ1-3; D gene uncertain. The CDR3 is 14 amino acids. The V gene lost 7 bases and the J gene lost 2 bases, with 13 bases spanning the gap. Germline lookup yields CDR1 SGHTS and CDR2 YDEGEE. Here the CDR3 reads CASDRTSTGNTIYF. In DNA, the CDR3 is TGTGCCAGCGATAGAACAAGTACTGGAAACACCATATATTTT.

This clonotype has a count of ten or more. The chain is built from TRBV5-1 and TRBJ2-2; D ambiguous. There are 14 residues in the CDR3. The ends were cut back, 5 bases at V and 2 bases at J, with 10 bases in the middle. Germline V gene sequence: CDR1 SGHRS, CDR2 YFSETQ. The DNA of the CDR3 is TGCGCCAGCAGTGATTCTGCAAACACCGGGGAGCTGTTTTTT. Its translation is CASSDSANTGELFF.

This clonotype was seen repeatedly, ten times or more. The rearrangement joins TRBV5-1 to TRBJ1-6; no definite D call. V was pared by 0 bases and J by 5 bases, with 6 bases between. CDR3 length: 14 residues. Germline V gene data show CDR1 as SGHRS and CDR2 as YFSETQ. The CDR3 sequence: CASSLGQDNSPLHF. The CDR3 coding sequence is TGCGCCAGCAGCTTGGGTCAGGATAATTCACCCCTCCACTTT.

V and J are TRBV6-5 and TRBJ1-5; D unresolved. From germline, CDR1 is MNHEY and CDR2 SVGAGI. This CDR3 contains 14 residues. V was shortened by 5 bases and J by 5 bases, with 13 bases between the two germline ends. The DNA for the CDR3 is TGTGCCAGCAGTACCGACCCAAGGCATCAGCCCCAGCATTTT. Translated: CASSTDPRHQPQHF.

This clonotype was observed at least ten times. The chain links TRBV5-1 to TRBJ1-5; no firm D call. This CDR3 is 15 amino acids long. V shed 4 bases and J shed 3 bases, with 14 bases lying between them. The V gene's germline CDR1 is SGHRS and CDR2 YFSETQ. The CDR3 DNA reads TGCGCCAGCAGCGCGGACGGATTCAACAATCAGCCCCAGCATTTT. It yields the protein CASSADGFNNQPQHF.

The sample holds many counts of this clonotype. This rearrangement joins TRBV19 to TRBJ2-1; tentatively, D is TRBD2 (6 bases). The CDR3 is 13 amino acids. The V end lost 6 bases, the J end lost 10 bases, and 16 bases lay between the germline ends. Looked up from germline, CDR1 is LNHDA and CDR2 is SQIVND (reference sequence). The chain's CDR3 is CASSAGPPREQFF. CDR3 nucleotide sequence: TGTGCCAGTAGCGCGGGACCCCCGAGGGAGCAGTTCTTC.

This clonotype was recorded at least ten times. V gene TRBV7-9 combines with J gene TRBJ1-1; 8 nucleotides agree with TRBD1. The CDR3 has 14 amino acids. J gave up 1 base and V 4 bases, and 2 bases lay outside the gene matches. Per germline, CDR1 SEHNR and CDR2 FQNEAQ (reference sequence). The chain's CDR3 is CASSSQGANTEAFF. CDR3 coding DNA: TGTGCCAGCAGCTCCCAGGGGGCGAACACTGAAGCTTTCTTT.

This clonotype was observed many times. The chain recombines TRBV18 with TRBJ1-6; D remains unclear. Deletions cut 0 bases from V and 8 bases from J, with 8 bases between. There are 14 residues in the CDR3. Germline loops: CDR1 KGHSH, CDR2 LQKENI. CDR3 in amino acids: CASSPPLADSPLHF. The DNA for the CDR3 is TGTGCCAGCTCACCACCGCTGGCGGATTCACCCCTCCACTTT.

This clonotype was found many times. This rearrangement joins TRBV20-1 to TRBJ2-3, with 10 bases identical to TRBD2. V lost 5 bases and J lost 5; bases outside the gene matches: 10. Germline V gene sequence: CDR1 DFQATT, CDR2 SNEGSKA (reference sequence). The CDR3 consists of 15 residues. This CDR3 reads CSAGVAGGRKDTQYF. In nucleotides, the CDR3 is TGCAGTGCTGGAGTAGCGGGGGGTCGAAAAGATACGCAGTATTTT.

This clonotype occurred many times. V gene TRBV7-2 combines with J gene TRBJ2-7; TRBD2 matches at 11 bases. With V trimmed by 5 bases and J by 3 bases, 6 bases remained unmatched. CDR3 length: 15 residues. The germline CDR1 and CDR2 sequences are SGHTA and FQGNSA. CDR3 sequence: CASSPPGLADYEQYF. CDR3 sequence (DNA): TGTGCCAGCAGCCCCCCGGGACTAGCGGACTACGAGCAGTACTTC.